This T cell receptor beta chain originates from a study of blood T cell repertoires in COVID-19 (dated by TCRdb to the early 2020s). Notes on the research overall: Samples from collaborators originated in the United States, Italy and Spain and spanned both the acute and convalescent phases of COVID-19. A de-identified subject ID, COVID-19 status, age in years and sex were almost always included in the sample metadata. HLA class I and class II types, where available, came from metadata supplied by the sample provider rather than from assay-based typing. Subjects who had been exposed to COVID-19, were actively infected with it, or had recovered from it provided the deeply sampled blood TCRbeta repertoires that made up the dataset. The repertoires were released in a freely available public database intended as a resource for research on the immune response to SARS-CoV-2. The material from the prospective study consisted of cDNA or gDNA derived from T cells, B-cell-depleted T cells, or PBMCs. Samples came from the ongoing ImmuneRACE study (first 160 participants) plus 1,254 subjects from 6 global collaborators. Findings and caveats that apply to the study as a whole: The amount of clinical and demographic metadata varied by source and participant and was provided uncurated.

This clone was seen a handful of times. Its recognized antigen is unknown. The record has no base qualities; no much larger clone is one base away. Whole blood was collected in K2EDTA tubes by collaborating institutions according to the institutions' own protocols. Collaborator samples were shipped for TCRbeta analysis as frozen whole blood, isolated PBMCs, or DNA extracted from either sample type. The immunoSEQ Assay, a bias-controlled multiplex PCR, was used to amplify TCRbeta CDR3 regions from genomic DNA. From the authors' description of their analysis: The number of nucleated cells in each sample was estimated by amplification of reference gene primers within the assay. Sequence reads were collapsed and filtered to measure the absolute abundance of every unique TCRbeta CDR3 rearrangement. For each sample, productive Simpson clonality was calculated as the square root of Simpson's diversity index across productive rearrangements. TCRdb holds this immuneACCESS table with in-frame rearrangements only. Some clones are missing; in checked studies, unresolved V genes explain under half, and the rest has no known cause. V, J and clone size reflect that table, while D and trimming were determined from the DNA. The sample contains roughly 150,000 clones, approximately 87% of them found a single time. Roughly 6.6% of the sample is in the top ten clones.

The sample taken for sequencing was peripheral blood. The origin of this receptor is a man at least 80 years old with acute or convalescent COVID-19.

The CDR3 loop reads CASSFGQNQPQHF. The DNA sequence is as follows: TGTGCCAGCAGTTTTGGCCAGAATCAGCCCCAGCATTTT. This chain joins TRBV12-3 or TRBV12-4 to TRBJ1-5, with the D gene too uncertain to name. Measured from the cysteine to the phenylalanine, the CDR3 is 13 residues long. Just the 39-base CDR3 DNA is kept, in frame starting at base 1. The trim is 3 bases for V and 4 bases for J, with a gap of 7 bases between the germline ends.